These T cell receptor beta chains were read from a single sample in a study of blood T cell repertoires in COVID-19. This table comes from immunoSEQ multiplex PCR, and its TCRdb copy is limited to in-frame clones, with some not included. Of a few hundred thousand clones in the sample, approximately 83% were seen once. Sequencing used peripheral blood. These receptors were obtained from a man at least 80 years old with acute or convalescent COVID-19. Each CDR3 is given with its conserved first and last residue.

V gene: TRBV3-1/TRBV3-2
J gene: TRBJ2-5
CDR3 protein: CASSLRRPGQWKETQYF

V gene: TRBV6-2/TRBV6-3
J gene: TRBJ2-7
CDR3 protein: CASSYPLRERGYEQYF

V gene: TRBV25-1
J gene: TRBJ2-7
CDR3 protein: CASSGSGSLREQYF

V gene: TRBV14
J gene: TRBJ2-3
CDR3 protein: CASSQGYGREGRGTDTQYF

V gene: TRBV29-1
J gene: TRBJ2-5
CDR3 protein: CSVERTTGTQYF

V gene: TRBV10-1
J gene: TRBJ2-1
CDR3 protein: CASSHDRGVSNEQFF

V gene: TRBV30
J gene: TRBJ2-7
CDR3 protein: CAWSALGSSDSYEQYF

V gene: TRBV19
J gene: TRBJ1-1
CDR3 protein: CASRSGGKRSTEAFF

V gene: TRBV5-4
J gene: TRBJ1-6
CDR3 protein: CASRVDSLSYNSPLHF

V gene: TRBV10-1
J gene: TRBJ2-2
CDR3 protein: CASSAQVSANTGELFF

V gene: TRBV19
J gene: TRBJ1-3
CDR3 protein: CASSRDRGSGNTIYF